This TCR beta chain appears in the sequencing data of a study of T cell responses to AZD1222 COVID-19 vaccine. Turning to the study itself: The analysis combined second doses at about 4 or about 12 weeks. Overall study results and limits: Close to half of spike-specific TCRs reportedly recognize unmutated variant regions. Baseline serology detected seropositivity in only 6 or 7 AZD1222 recipients. Donors, mostly white British, included more females; clonal diversity was possibly underestimated.

The protocol was immunoSEQ multiplex PCR, while the TCRdb copy is restricted to in-frame clones and leaves out a portion. This table holds under 200,000 clones, almost 95% found once. Germline CDR1 is MNHEY and CDR2 is SVGAGI. V lost 5 bases and J 6 bases, leaving 11 bases between the germline ends. The CDR3 has 13 amino acids. Turning to this clone: Its specificity is unknown.

The source was peripheral blood, collected on day 0 of AZD1222 vaccination. The TCR was taken from an adult in good health. The V gene is TRBV6-5, the J gene TRBJ1-5; D uncertain. The CDR3 here is CASSRHPSQPQHF. In DNA form, the CDR3 reads TGTGCCAGCAGTCGCCACCCGAGTCAGCCCCAGCATTTT.